Below, one T cell receptor (beta chain) is given with its context. There are 15 residues in the CDR3. In germline, CDR1 is SGHTS, CDR2 YDEGEE. Trimming removed 7 bases at V and 0 bases at J, with 14 bases between. This sample was included in a study of cytomegalovirus exposure and HLA in healthy donors. Here immunoSEQ multiplex PCR was the method, and the copy in TCRdb shows in-frame clones only, minus some. This sample carries about 150,000 clones, approximately 86% of them seen once, and the ten largest clones take 2.1%. V gene TRBV5-8 combines with J gene TRBJ2-1; a weak D match, TRBD1 (5 bases). This sequence originates from a human donor in good health. Sequencing was performed on PBMCs. For the CDR3, the DNA is TGTGCCAGCCTGCCGACAGCCGCCTCCTACAATGAGCAGTTCTTC. Amino acid sequence: CASLPTAASYNEQFF. Full variable domain (rest looked up from reference TRBV5-8 and TRBJ2-1): EAGVTQSPTHLIKTRGQQATLRCSPISGHTSVYWYQQALGLGLQFLLWYDEGEERNRGNFPPRFSGRQFPNYSSELNVNALELEDSALYLCASLPTAASYNEQFFGPGTRLTVL.